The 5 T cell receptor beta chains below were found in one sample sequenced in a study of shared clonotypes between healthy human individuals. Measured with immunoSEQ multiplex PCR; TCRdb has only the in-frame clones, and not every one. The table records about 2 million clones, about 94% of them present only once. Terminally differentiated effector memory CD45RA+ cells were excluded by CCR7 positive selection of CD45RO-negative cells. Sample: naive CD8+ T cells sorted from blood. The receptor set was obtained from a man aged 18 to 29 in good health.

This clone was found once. In nucleotides, the CDR3 is TGCGCCAGCAGCCCCGGGGTTAATGGGGACGAGCAGTACTTC. Encoded protein: CASSPGVNGDEQYF. The chain couples TRBV5-1 to TRBJ2-7, with a weak D call TRBD2 (5 bases). V dropped 4 bases and J dropped 5 bases, with 16 bases sitting between them. The length of the CDR3 is 14 residues. Germline loops: CDR1 SGHRS, CDR2 YFSETQ.

The CDR3 sequence: CASSQGPPRALNTEAFF. The CDR3 nucleotides read TGCGCCAGCAGCCAAGGCCCCCCTCGGGCTTTAAACACTGAAGCTTTCTTT. V is TRBV4-1 and J is TRBJ1-1; D unresolved. V lost 1 base and J 2 bases, leaving 17 bases between the germline ends. This CDR3 contains 17 residues. CDR1 is MGHRA and CDR2 is YSYEKL in the germline V gene.

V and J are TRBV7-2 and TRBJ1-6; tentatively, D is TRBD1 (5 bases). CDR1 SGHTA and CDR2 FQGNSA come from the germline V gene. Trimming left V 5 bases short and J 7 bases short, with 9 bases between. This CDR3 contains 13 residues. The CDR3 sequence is CASSRDLNSPLHF. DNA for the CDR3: TGTGCCAGCAGCAGGGACCTGAATTCACCCCTCCACTTT.

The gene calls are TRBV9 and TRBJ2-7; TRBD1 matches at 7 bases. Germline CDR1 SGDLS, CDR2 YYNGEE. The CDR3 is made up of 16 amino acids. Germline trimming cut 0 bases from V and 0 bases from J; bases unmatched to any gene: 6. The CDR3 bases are TGTGCCAGCAGCGTAGCGTCAGGGGACAGCTCCTACGAGCAGTACTTC. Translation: CASSVASGDSSYEQYF.

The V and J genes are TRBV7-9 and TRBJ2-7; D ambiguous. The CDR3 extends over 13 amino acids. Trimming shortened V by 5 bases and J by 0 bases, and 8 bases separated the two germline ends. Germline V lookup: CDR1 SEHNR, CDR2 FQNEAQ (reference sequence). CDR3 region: CASSQRTSYEQYF. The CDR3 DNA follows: TGTGCCAGCAGCCAGAGGACCTCCTACGAGCAGTACTTC.